The 32 T cell receptor beta chains below were found in one sample sequenced in a study of human T cells and chemical hapten exposure. TCRdb independently ran MiXCR on the RACE reads; one entry per CDR3 protein. The repertoire consists of about 120,000 distinct CDR3 sequences, with roughly an eighth occurring once and the leading ten covering 0.92%. The time point was: patch test 1, 2 weeks after DPC sensitization. As to treatment: therapeutic diphenylcyclopropenone sensitization with weekly scalp DPC. The material was whole blood, obtained in connection with sensitization to the hapten diphenylcyclopropenone (DPC). All receptors derive from a man aged 18 to 29 with alopecia areata. Some clones in this sample may be carry-over from other donors' samples.

Remarks on this clonotype: One end of the junction does not line up with germline, which may come from a read error. The chain employs TRBV4-1 and TRBJ2-2; a weak D match, TRBD1 (5 bases). The length of the CDR3 is 17 residues. In germline, CDR1 is MGHRA, CDR2 YSYEKL. The CDR3 loop reads CANSSSTVGRDTGELFF. The CDR3 bases are TGCGCCAACAGCTCTTCAACGGTAGGCAGGGACACCGGGGAGCTGTTTTTT.

The chain employs TRBV14 and TRBJ1-5; a weak D match, TRBD1 (6 bases). CDR3 length equals 14 residues. Germline V gene data show CDR1 as SGHDN and CDR2 as FVKESK. With 1 base removed from V and 7 bases from J, the gap between germline ends came to 11 bases. The CDR3 region is CASSQAGARQPQHF. CDR3 DNA: TGTGCCAGCAGCCAAGCAGGGGCGAGGCAGCCCCAGCATTTT.

Only a few counts were recorded for this clonotype. The chain has TRBV29-1 and TRBJ2-1; no clear D gene. Germline CDR1 SQVTM, CDR2 ANQGSEA. This CDR3 has 10 residues. Trimming shortened V by 8 bases and J by 5 bases, and 7 bases separated the two germline ends. CDR3 amino acids: CSTSDNEQFF. CDR3 sequence (DNA): TGCAGCACATCCGACAATGAGCAGTTCTTC.

The table lists this clonotype with a few counts. The chain links TRBV7-9 to TRBJ1-5, with D maybe TRBD1 (5 bases). Trimming removed 1 base from V and 2 bases from J, with 12 bases in between. The germline CDR1 and CDR2 sequences are SEHNR and FQNEAQ (reference sequence). There are 16 residues in the CDR3. CDR3 sequence reads: CASSLGQIGRNQPQHF. The CDR3 region has the DNA TGTGCCAGCAGCTTAGGACAGATTGGTCGCAATCAGCCCCAGCATTTT.

This clonotype appeared many times. The chain joins TRBV5-1 to TRBJ2-1; 9 bases fit TRBD2. The CDR3 has 15 residues. CDR1 and CDR2 from the germline V gene are SGHRS and YFSETQ. Trimming took 2 bases from V and 4 from J; bases not matched to a gene: 4. CDR3 bases: TGCGCCAGCAGCTTAGTAGCGGGGGAATACAATGAGCAGTTCTTC. This translates into CASSLVAGEYNEQFF.

The chain couples TRBV24-1 to TRBJ2-6; D tentatively fits TRBD1 or TRBD2 (5 bases each). The ends were cut back, 4 bases at V and 0 bases at J, with 12 bases in the middle. CDR1 is KGHDR and CDR2 is SFDVKD in the germline V gene. CDR3 size: 17 residues. The CDR3 DNA sequence: TGTGCCACCAGTGACCCGGGACGACCCTCTGGGGCCAACGTCCTGACTTTC. Protein sequence: CATSDPGRPSGANVLTF.

This chain uses TRBV11-2 with TRBJ2-1; D might be TRBD2 (5 bases). Trimming removed 5 bases at V and 1 base at J, with 15 bases between. The germline V gene encodes CDR1 SGHAT and CDR2 FQNNGV. The CDR3 totals 16 residues. This CDR3 reads CASSQPTRASYNEQFF. CDR3 nucleotide sequence: TGTGCCAGCAGCCAACCGACGAGGGCGTCCTACAATGAGCAGTTCTTC.

This chain links TRBV5-4 with TRBJ2-3, with unresolved D. V was cut by 3 bases and J by 6 bases, with 17 bases left in between. The CDR3 is 15 amino acids. CDR1 and CDR2 from the germline V gene are SGHNT and YYREEE (reference sequence). Written as DNA, the CDR3 is TGTGCCAGCAGCTCCATGGCCCGGCAGGAGGATACGCAGTATTTT. This translates into CASSSMARQEDTQYF.

The chain is built from TRBV29-1 and TRBJ2-1; possible D gene TRBD2, 6 bases. Germline CDR1 is SQVTM and CDR2 is ANQGSEA. Trimming shortened V by 5 bases and J by 1 base, and 18 bases separated the two germline ends. The CDR3 consists of 16 residues. The DNA of the CDR3 is TGCAGCGTTACTACTACCGGGGGTAATTCCTACAATGAGCAGTTCTTC. It translates to CSVTTTGGNSYNEQFF.

This clonotype was observed a handful of times. The chain carries TRBV20-1 and TRBJ2-1; 10 nucleotides align to TRBD2. Trimming took 5 bases from V and 5 from J; bases not matched to a gene: 12. This CDR3 comprises 16 residues. Germline V lookup: CDR1 DFQATT, CDR2 SNEGSKA (reference sequence). DNA for the CDR3: TGCAGTGCTCGCTCCGGGACTAGCGTAGTAAACAATGAGCAGTTCTTC. This gives the protein CSARSGTSVVNNEQFF.

This chain joins TRBV7-6 and TRBJ1-1; 7 bases are shared with TRBD1. This CDR3 is 16 amino acids long. The germline V gene has CDR1 SGHVS and CDR2 FNYEAQ. V trimming: 5 bases; J trimming: 0 bases; junction bases outside the gene matches: 9. CDR3 DNA: TGTGCCAGCAGCCAGTTGCCGGGACAGATGAACACTGAAGCTTTCTTT. Translation gives CASSQLPGQMNTEAFF. Complete variable domain (other parts from reference TRBV7-6 and TRBJ1-1): GAGVSQSPRYKVTKRGQDVALRCDPISGHVSLYWYRQALGQGPEFLTYFNYEAQQDKSGLPNDRFSAERPEGSISTLTIQRTEQRDSAMYRCASSQLPGQMNTEAFFGQGTRLTVV.

This clonotype has only a few counts. The J gene is TRBJ2-7, the V gene TRBV5-8, with D hard to call. V dropped 0 bases and J dropped 8 bases, with 6 bases sitting between them. CDR1 and CDR2 from the germline V gene are SGHTS and YDEGEE. The CDR3 consists of 11 residues. The CDR3 is CASSLEAKQYF. CDR3 nucleotides: TGTGCCAGCAGCTTGGAGGCAAAGCAGTACTTC.

V is TRBV6-6 and J is TRBJ2-2; tentatively, D is TRBD2 (5 bases). V lost 6 bases to trimming and J lost 3 bases, with 8 bases between them. Germline CDR1 MNHNY, CDR2 SVGAGI (reference sequence). The CDR3 runs 13 residues. The CDR3 is CASSPGDTGELFF. CDR3 DNA: TGTGCCAGCAGCCCCGGGGACACCGGGGAGCTGTTTTTT.

This clonotype occurred a few times. The rearrangement links TRBV27 to TRBJ2-5; TRBD1 is a possible D gene (7 bases). CDR1 is MNHEY and CDR2 is SMNVEV in the germline V gene (reference sequence). Trimming stripped 3 bases from V and 5 bases from J, with 16 bases between. The length of the CDR3 is 15 residues. CDR3 coding DNA: TGTGCCAGCAGTTTCCGCGGGACAGTTAGGGAGACCCAGTACTTC. Its translation is CASSFRGTVRETQYF.

This clonotype was recorded at least ten times. The chain links TRBV6-2 or TRBV6-3 to TRBJ2-7, with D uncertain. This CDR3 spans 14 amino acids. V lost 2 bases, J lost 7 bases, and 15 bases lay in between. CDR1 and CDR2 (germline): MNHEY, SVGEGT. The chain's CDR3 is CASSYPGLLREQYF. The CDR3 DNA follows: TGTGCCAGCAGTTACCCCGGGCTTCTAAGGGAGCAGTACTTC.

This clonotype was seen a handful of times. The chain couples TRBV6-4 to TRBJ2-2, with TRBD1 as a possible D gene (6 bases). Between the trimmed V and J ends, which lost 0 bases and 5 bases, there was a span of 31 bases. The CDR3 has 22 amino acids. Germline V CDR1 and CDR2: MRHNA, SNTAGT. The CDR3 loop is CASSDSILPTGSSHGSTGELFF. CDR3 nucleotide sequence: TGTGCCAGCAGTGACTCGATACTCCCTACAGGGTCTAGTCATGGAAGTACCGGGGAGCTGTTTTTT.

This clonotype was recorded many times. The J gene is TRBJ2-7, the V gene TRBV5-6, with D possibly being TRBD2 (5 bases). From germline, CDR1 is SGHDT and CDR2 YYEEEE. The ends were cut back, 4 bases at V and 4 bases at J, with 15 bases in the middle. The CDR3 is 14 residues long. The CDR3 sequence: CASSDGPLEYEQYV. For the CDR3, the DNA is TGTGCCAGCAGCGACGGACCACTAGAATACGAGCAGTACGTC.

This clonotype was observed a handful of times. V and J are TRBV7-6 and TRBJ2-2, with D tentatively TRBD1 (6 bases). V was shortened by 8 bases and J by 7 bases, with 20 bases between the two germline ends. Germline CDR1 reads SGHVS; CDR2 reads FNYEAQ. This CDR3 spans 15 amino acids. The chain's CDR3 is CASSSLGAGNGELFF. As DNA, the CDR3 is TGTGCCAGCTCCTCATTGGGGGCAGGTAACGGGGAGCTGTTTTTT.

This clonotype was recorded a few times. CDR3 loop: CASSPIGADTEAFF. The CDR3 DNA follows: TGTGCCAGCTCCCCCATAGGAGCGGACACTGAAGCTTTCTTT. The V gene is TRBV4-2, the J gene TRBJ1-1, with D uncertain. V was clipped by 8 bases and J by 3 bases, with 16 bases between them. Germline CDR1 LGHNA, CDR2 YNFKEQ. CDR3 length: 14 residues.

This clonotype was seen a few times. The chain joins TRBV24-1 to TRBJ2-2; TRBD1 or TRBD2 may be the D gene (6 bases each). CDR3 length: 14 amino acids. The germline V gene encodes CDR1 KGHDR and CDR2 SFDVKD. The V end lost 9 bases, the J end lost 6 bases, and 16 bases lay between the germline ends. CDR3 region: CATEGGLVPGELFF. CDR3 nucleotides: TGTGCCACCGAGGGGGGCCTTGTACCCGGGGAGCTGTTTTTT.

The chain is built from TRBV12-3 or TRBV12-4 and TRBJ1-2; no reliable D call. The length of the CDR3 is 15 residues. Trimming took off 3 bases at V and 0 bases at J, with 11 bases between the two ends. CDR3 amino acids: CASSLGRRTNYGYTF. In nucleotides, the CDR3 is TGTGCCAGCAGTTTGGGCAGGCGCACTAACTATGGCTACACCTTC.

In its sample, this clonotype was seen a few times. This sequence joins TRBV12-5 and TRBJ2-1, with 9 bases matching TRBD1. This CDR3 spans 15 amino acids. Germline trimming cut 5 bases from V and 10 bases from J; bases unmatched to any gene: 12. The germline V gene encodes CDR1 LGHNT and CDR2 FRNRAP. CDR3 sequence: CASGSPSQGAEEQFF. The CDR3 coding sequence is TGTGCTAGTGGTAGCCCCTCACAGGGGGCGGAGGAGCAGTTCTTC.

V gene TRBV5-1 combines with J gene TRBJ1-6; 10 bases align to TRBD1. The CDR3 consists of 16 residues. Germline V lookup: CDR1 SGHRS, CDR2 YFSETQ. J gave up 7 bases and V 1 base, and 5 bases lay outside the gene matches. CDR3 sequence reads: CASSLMVGQGNSPLHF. Written as DNA, the CDR3 is TGCGCCAGCAGCTTGATGGTGGGACAGGGGAATTCACCCCTCCACTTT.

The rearrangement uses TRBV7-9 and TRBJ2-7, with D perhaps matching TRBD2 (5 bases). This CDR3 has 14 amino acids. V was pared by 5 bases and J by 1 base, with 12 bases between. CDR1 is SEHNR, CDR2 FQNEAQ, per germline (reference sequence). CDR3 coding DNA: TGTGCCAGCAGCGAATCTACTAGATCCTACGAGCAGTACTTC. This gives the protein CASSESTRSYEQYF. Variable domain in full (rest from reference TRBV7-9 and TRBJ2-7): DTGVSQNPRHKITKRGQNVTFRCDPISEHNRLYWYRQTLGQGPEFLTYFQNEAQLEKSRLLSDRFSAERPKGSFSTLEIQRTEQGDSAMYLCASSESTRSYEQYFGPGTRLTVT.

This clonotype has only a few counts. The CDR3 here is CASSSDFQETQYF. The DNA for the CDR3 is TGTGCCAGCAGCTCGGATTTCCAAGAGACCCAGTACTTC. J is TRBJ2-5 and V is TRBV7-3; D is unclear. The germline V gene has CDR1 SGHTA and CDR2 FQGTGA. With 4 bases removed from V and 1 base from J, the gap between germline ends came to 7 bases. CDR3 length: 13 residues.

This chain uses TRBV29-1 with TRBJ2-5; D gene ambiguous. Germline V lookup: CDR1 SQVTM, CDR2 ANQGSEA. Trimming took 2 bases from V and 1 from J, leaving 8 bases between them. The CDR3 consists of 13 residues. CDR3 amino acids: CSVETGSQETQYF. The CDR3 DNA is TGCAGCGTTGAAACGGGCAGCCAAGAGACCCAGTACTTC. The variable domain in full, completed from reference TRBV29-1 and TRBJ2-5, reads SAVISQKPSRDICQRGTSLTIQCQVDSQVTMMFWYRQQPGQSLTLIATANQGSEATYESGFVIDKFPISRPNLTFSTLTVSNMSPEDSSIYLCSVETGSQETQYFGPGTRLLVL.

The chain couples TRBV27 to TRBJ2-7; TRBD1 matches at 12 bases. Germline V gives CDR1 MNHEY, CDR2 SMNVEV (reference sequence). The CDR3 has 15 residues. Losses at the gene ends were 5 bases for V and 4 bases for J; bases not matched to a gene: 6. Written as DNA, the CDR3 is TGTGCCAGCAGTACGCCGGGACAGGGGGCGTACGAGCAGTACTTC. This codes for CASSTPGQGAYEQYF.

This clonotype was counted at least ten times. The gene calls are TRBV28 and TRBJ2-4, with D tentatively TRBD2 (6 bases). V shed 3 bases and J shed 0 bases, with 6 bases lying between them. The CDR3 covers 14 residues. Germline CDR1 MDHEN, CDR2 SYDVKM. This CDR3 reads CASSFGGAKNIQYF. In DNA, the CDR3 is TGTGCCAGCAGTTTCGGGGGAGCCAAAAACATTCAGTACTTC.

The V call is TRBV20-1, the J call TRBJ2-1; TRBD2 might be the D (6 bases). CDR1 and CDR2 (germline): DFQATT, SNEGSKA (reference sequence). V lost 2 bases and J 4 bases, leaving 18 bases between the germline ends. This CDR3 comprises 16 residues. The chain's CDR3 is CSARPRDFQDYNEQFF. In DNA form, the CDR3 reads TGCAGTGCTAGACCCAGGGACTTCCAGGATTACAATGAGCAGTTCTTC.

This clonotype has only a few counts. This sequence joins TRBV4-3 and TRBJ1-4; possibly TRBD1 for D (6 bases). The length of the CDR3 is 15 residues. Trimming removed 0 bases from V and 11 bases from J, with 16 bases in between. CDR1 LGHNA and CDR2 YSLEER come from the germline V gene. The CDR3 bases are TGCGCCAGCAGCCAAGAAACGAGCCAAGACAGGAAACTGTTTTTT. Its protein is CASSQETSQDRKLFF.

Ten or more counts support this clonotype. This chain links TRBV11-2 with TRBJ1-1; 7 nucleotides line up with TRBD1. The length of the CDR3 is 14 residues. CDR1 and CDR2 from the germline V gene are SGHAT and FQNNGV. V dropped 7 bases and J dropped 1; count of bases not matched to a gene: 6. The CDR3 is CASNTGASNTEAFF. CDR3 coding DNA: TGTGCCAGCAATACAGGGGCCTCGAACACTGAAGCTTTCTTT.

This clonotype was recorded many times. The chain is built from TRBV29-1 and TRBJ2-3; D remains ambiguous. Trimming took off 8 bases at V and 7 bases at J, with 25 bases between the two ends. This CDR3 has 15 residues. The germline V gene encodes CDR1 SQVTM and CDR2 ANQGSEA. CDR3 DNA: TGCAGCATGACACGGCCCCCAGACAACGTAAATACGCAGTATTTT. Amino acids: CSMTRPPDNVNTQYF.